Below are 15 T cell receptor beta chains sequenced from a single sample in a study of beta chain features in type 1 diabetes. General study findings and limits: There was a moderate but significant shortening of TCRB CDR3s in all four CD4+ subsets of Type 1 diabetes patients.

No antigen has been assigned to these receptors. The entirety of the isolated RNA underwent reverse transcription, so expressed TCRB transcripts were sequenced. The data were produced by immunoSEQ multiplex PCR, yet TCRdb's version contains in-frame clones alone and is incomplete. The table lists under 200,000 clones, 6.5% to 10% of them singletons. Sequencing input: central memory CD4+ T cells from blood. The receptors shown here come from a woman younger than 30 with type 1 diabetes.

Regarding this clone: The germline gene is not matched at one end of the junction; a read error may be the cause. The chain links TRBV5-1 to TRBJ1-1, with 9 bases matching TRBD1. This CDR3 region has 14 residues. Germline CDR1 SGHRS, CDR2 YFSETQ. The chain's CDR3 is CASSLGQGTTEAFF. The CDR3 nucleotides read TGTGCCAGCAGCTTGGGACAGGGAACCACTGAAGCTTTCTTT.

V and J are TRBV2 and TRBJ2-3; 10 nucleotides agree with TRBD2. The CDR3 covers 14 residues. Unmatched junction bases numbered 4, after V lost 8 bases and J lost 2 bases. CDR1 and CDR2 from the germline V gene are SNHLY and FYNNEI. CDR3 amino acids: CASGGLALTDTQYF. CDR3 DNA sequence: TGTGCCAGCGGGGGACTAGCGCTCACAGATACGCAGTATTTT.

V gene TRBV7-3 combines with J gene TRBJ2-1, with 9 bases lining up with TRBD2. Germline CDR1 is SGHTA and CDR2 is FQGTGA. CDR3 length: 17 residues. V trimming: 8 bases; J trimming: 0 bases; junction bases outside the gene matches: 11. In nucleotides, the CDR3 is TGTGCCAGCCATTCGAGCGGGAGGCTAAGCTCCTACAATGAGCAGTTCTTC. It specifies CASHSSGRLSSYNEQFF.

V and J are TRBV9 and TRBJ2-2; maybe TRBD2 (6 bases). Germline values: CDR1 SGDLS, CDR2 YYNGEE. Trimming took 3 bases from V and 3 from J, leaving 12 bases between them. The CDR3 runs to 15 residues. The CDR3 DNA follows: TGTGCCAGCAGCGACGGGAGTGGGGACACCGGGGAGCTGTTTTTT. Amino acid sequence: CASSDGSGDTGELFF.

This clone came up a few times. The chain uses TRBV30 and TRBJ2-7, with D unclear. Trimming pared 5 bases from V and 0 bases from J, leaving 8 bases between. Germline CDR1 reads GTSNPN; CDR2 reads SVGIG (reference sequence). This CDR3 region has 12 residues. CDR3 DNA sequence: TGTGCCTGGGAGTCCCCCTCCTACGAGCAGTACTTC. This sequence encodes CAWESPSYEQYF. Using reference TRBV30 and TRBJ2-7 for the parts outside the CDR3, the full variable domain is SQTIHQWPATLVQPVGSPLSLECTVEGTSNPNLYWYRQAAGRGLQLLFYSVGIGQISSEVPQNLSASRPQDRQFILSSKKLLLSDSGFYLCAWESPSYEQYFGPGTRLTVT.

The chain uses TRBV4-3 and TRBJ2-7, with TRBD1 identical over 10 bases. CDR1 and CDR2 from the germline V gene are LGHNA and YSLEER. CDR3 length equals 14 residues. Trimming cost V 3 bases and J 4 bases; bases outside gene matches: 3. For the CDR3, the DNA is TGCGCCAGCAGCCACCCGGGACAGGGGTACGAGCAGTACTTC. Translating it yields CASSHPGQGYEQYF.

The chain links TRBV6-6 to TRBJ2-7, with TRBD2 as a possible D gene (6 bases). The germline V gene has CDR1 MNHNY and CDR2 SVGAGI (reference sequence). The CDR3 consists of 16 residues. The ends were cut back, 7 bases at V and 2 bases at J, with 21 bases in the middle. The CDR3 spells CASTPRWEVGAYEQYF. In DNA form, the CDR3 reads TGTGCCAGCACCCCTAGGTGGGAGGTAGGAGCCTACGAGCAGTACTTC.

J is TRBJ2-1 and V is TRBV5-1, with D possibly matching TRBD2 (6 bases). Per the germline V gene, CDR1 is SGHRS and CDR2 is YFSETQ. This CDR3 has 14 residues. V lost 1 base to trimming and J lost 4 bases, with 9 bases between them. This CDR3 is CASSLRGEYNEQFF. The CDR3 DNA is TGCGCCAGCAGCTTGCGCGGGGAGTACAATGAGCAGTTCTTC.

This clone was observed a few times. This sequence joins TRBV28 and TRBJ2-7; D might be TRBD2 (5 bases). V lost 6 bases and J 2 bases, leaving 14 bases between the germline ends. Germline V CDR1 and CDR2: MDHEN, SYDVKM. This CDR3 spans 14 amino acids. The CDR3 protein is CASSPFSDTYEQYF. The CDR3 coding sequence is TGTGCCAGCAGCCCCTTTAGCGACACCTACGAGCAGTACTTC.

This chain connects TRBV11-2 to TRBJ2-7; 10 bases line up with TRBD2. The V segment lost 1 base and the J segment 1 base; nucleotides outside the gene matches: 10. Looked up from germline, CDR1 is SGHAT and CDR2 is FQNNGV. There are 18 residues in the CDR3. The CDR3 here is CASSLGSGLLAGSYEQYF. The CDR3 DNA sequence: TGTGCCAGCAGCTTAGGGTCGGGTTTACTAGCGGGGTCCTACGAGCAGTACTTC.

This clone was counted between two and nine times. In DNA form, the CDR3 reads TGTGCCAGCAGCCGGAAAACAGGGCCGGGCTATGGCTACACCTTC. Residues: CASSRKTGPGYGYTF. The rearrangement uses TRBV5-6 and TRBJ1-2; tentative D call: TRBD1 (6 bases). V was cut by 4 bases and J by 4 bases, with 17 bases left in between. Germline values: CDR1 SGHDT, CDR2 YYEEEE. The CDR3 consists of 15 residues.

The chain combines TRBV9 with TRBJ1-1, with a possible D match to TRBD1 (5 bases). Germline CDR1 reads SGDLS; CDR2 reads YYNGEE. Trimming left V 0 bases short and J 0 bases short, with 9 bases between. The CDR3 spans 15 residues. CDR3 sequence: CASSVGGLMNTEAFF. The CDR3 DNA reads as TGTGCCAGCAGCGTAGGGGGCCTCATGAACACTGAAGCTTTCTTT.

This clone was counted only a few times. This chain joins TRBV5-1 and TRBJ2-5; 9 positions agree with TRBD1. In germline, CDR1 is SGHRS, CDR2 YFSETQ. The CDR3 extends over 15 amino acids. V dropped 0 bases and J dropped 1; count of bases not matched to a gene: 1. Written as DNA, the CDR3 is TGCGCCAGCAGCTTGGGACAGGGGGTCCAAGAGACCCAGTACTTC. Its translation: CASSLGQGVQETQYF.

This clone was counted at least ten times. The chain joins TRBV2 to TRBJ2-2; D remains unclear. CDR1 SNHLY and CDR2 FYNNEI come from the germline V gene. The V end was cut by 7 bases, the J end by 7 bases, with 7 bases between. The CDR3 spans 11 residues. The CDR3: CASIYHGELFF. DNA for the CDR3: TGTGCCAGCATCTATCACGGGGAGCTGTTTTTT.

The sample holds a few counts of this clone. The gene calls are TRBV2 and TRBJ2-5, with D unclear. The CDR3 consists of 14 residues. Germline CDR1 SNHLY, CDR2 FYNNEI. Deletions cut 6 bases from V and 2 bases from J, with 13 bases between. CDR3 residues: CASRAAVKQETQYF. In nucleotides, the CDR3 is TGTGCCAGCAGGGCGGCGGTAAAACAAGAGACCCAGTACTTC. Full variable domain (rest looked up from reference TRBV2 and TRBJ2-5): EPEVTQTPSHQVTQMGQEVILRCVPISNHLYFYWYRQILGQKVEFLVSFYNNEISEKSEIFDDQFSVERPDGSNFTLKIRSTKLEDSAMYFCASRAAVKQETQYFGPGTRLLVL.